Below, 17 T cell receptor beta chains from the same sample are listed, as sequenced in a study of T cell clonality in common variable immunodeficiency. Study-wide results and caveats: In common variable immunodeficiency, TCR beta chains reportedly carried fewer deletions and N-nucleotide insertions.

TCRdb's table, derived via immunoSEQ multiplex PCR, lists solely in-frame clones and lacks some. The specimen gives about 33,000 clones without singletons; the ten biggest hold about 6%. Their antigen targets remain unknown. Material: peripheral blood mononuclear cells. The receptors shown here come from a human donor with common variable immunodeficiency.

A note on this clone: The sequence runs out 3 residues before the end of the CDR3; the remainder is reconstructed from the germline J gene. The chain has TRBV2 and TRBJ1-4; unclear D gene. V dropped 3 bases and J dropped 4 bases, with 9 bases sitting between them. The CDR3 is 14 amino acids. Germline V lookup: CDR1 SNHLY, CDR2 FYNNEI. CDR3: CASSEVTRNEKLFF. The DNA read from the CDR3 is TGTGCCAGCAGTGAGGTGACACGTAATGAAAAA.

A note on this clone: The CDR3 end is not reached by the read, which stops 3 residues before it; the germline J gene fills it in. The chain combines TRBV19 with TRBJ1-4, with a possible D match to TRBD1 (5 bases). The CDR3 spans 15 residues. CDR1 LNHDA and CDR2 SQIVND come from the germline V gene (reference sequence). Between the trimmed V and J ends, which lost 2 bases and 5 bases, there was a span of 12 bases. CDR3 amino acids: CASSIRGTGNEKLFF. CDR3 bases read: TGTGCCAGTAGTATACGGGGGACGGGCAATGAAAAA.

Note on this clone: The read stops 3 residues short of the end of the CDR3; the missing end is completed from the germline J gene. The V gene is TRBV18, the J gene TRBJ2-5, with D tentatively TRBD2 (5 bases). The CDR3 is 15 residues long. Trimming took off 3 bases at V and 4 bases at J, with 15 bases between the two ends. Germline V lookup: CDR1 KGHSH, CDR2 LQKENI. This chain's CDR3 is CASSPPGRGSETQYF. The sequenced part of the CDR3 DNA is TGTGCCAGCTCACCCCCGGGTCGGGGATCAGAGACC.

Only a few counts were recorded for this clone. The CDR3 DNA, read in part, is TGTGCCACCCAGACAGGGGGTCTTCAGCCC. It translates to CATQTGGLQP. The CDR3 reads in full as CATQTGGLQPQHF. The rearrangement joins TRBV19 to TRBJ1-5, with 9 bases aligning to TRBD1. The missing CDR3 end, 3 residues past where the read stops, is filled in from the germline J gene. The CDR3 totals 13 residues. The junction had 7 bases not matched to a gene; V was cut back by 10 bases and J by 6 bases. Germline V CDR1 and CDR2: LNHDA, SQIVND (reference sequence).

This clone has only a few counts. With the read ending 3 residues before the CDR3 end, the germline J gene is used to fill in that end. The chain uses TRBV7-2 and TRBJ1-6, with 11 bases aligning to TRBD1. Trimming took 6 bases from V and 10 from J; bases not matched to a gene: 8. Germline V gene lookup returns CDR1 SGHTA and CDR2 FQGNSA. This CDR3 region has 15 residues. Incomplete CDR3 DNA: TGTGCCAGCAGTCAAGGAGGGACAGGGGGATCACCC. This sequence encodes CASSQGGTGGSP. The whole CDR3 region reads CASSQGGTGGSPLHF.

This clone was seen more than once but under ten times. The missing CDR3 end, 3 residues past where the read stops, is filled in from the germline J gene. The chain uses TRBV30 and TRBJ2-3; possible D gene TRBD2, 6 bases. Trimming pared 8 bases from V and 0 bases from J, leaving 15 bases between. The CDR3 has 14 amino acids. From germline, CDR1 is GTSNPN and CDR2 SVGIG (reference sequence). CDR3 bases read: TGTGCCGCCCGTGGGGGGTATAGCACAGATACG. Translating it yields CAARGGYSTDT. The full CDR3 protein reads CAARGGYSTDTQYF.

This clone showed up just a few times. The read ends 3 residues shy of where the CDR3 ends; the end is completed using the germline J gene. The chain joins TRBV7-2 to TRBJ1-2; 7 bases are shared with TRBD1. The CDR3 is made up of 13 amino acids. The junction had 5 bases not matched to a gene; V was cut back by 5 bases and J by 5 bases. CDR1 is SGHTA and CDR2 is FQGNSA in the germline V gene. The CDR3 here is CASSPGTAYGYTF. The DNA read from the CDR3 is TGTGCCAGCAGCCCTGGGACAGCTTATGGC.

This clone came up many times. The read stops 3 residues short of the end of the CDR3; the missing end is completed from the germline J gene. This chain uses TRBV10-3 with TRBJ2-2; 11 bases are a match to TRBD1. V was clipped by 4 bases and J by 0 bases; unmatched bases: 4. Germline lookup yields CDR1 ENHRY and CDR2 SYGVKD. The CDR3 has 17 amino acids. The part of the CDR3 DNA that was read is TGTGCCATCAGTGGGACAGGGGGCGGTGCGAACACCGGGGAG. Its translation is CAISGTGGGANTGE. The complete CDR3 reads CAISGTGGGANTGELFF.

This clone has only a few counts. The read ends 3 residues shy of where the CDR3 ends; the end is completed using the germline J gene. V and J are TRBV7-9 and TRBJ1-2; TRBD1 aligns across 12 bases. Germline loops: CDR1 SEHNR, CDR2 FQNEAQ (reference sequence). The CDR3 loop spans 15 amino acids. The CDR3 sequence is CASSLVGQGAEGYTF. The CDR3 bases that were read are TGTGCCAGCAGCTTGGTGGGACAGGGGGCCGAGGGC.

This clone has a count of ten or more. The CDR3 sequence is CSAGLGGGHGYTF. The sequenced CDR3 bases are TGCAGTGCGGGTTTAGGGGGGGGGCATGGC. This sequence joins TRBV20-1 and TRBJ1-2; D perhaps matches TRBD1 (6 bases). The CDR3 extends 3 residues past the end of the read, so its final part is completed from the germline J gene. This CDR3 is 13 amino acids long. The V and J ends lost 6 bases and 6 bases respectively, with 17 bases between them. Germline CDR1 and CDR2: DFQATT and SNEGSKA (reference sequence).

This clone was recorded at least ten times. Read sequence stops 3 residues before the CDR3 end, and the germline J gene provides the missing end. The chain is built from TRBV18 and TRBJ1-1; the D gene is possibly TRBD1 (6 bases). There are 17 residues in the CDR3. V gave up 3 bases and J gave up 0 bases, with 17 bases separating them. The germline V gene has CDR1 KGHSH and CDR2 LQKENI. The CDR3 loop reads CASSPFAGGAMNTEAFF. The covered CDR3 bases are TGTGCCAGCTCACCCTTCGCGGGGGGCGCGATGAACACTGAA.

Remarks on this clone: Read data end 3 residues before the CDR3 end; the end is taken from the germline J gene. V gene TRBV23-1 combines with J gene TRBJ1-2; the D gene is possibly TRBD1 (5 bases). TRBV23-1 is classed as an ORF, of uncertain function. This CDR3 is built from 15 residues. Trimming shortened V by 1 base and J by 2 bases, and 11 bases separated the two germline ends. The CDR3 reads CASSQLRGINYGYTF. The sequenced part of the CDR3 DNA is TGCGCCAGCAGTCAATTGAGGGGAATAAACTATGGC.

This clone was seen many times. The sequenced CDR3 bases are TGCAGTGCTAGGGGGACTAGCGGGGGCGGCAGCACAGATACG. Translating it yields CSARGTSGGGSTDT. The entire CDR3 protein reads CSARGTSGGGSTDTQYF. This chain joins TRBV20-1 and TRBJ2-3, with 14 bases that match TRBD2. The read finishes 3 residues shy of the CDR3 end, and the germline J gene is used to complete it. Germline V gene data show CDR1 as DFQATT and CDR2 as SNEGSKA (reference sequence). The length of the CDR3 is 17 residues. V dropped 3 bases and J dropped 0; count of bases not matched to a gene: 5.

In this sample, this clone turned up a few times. The CDR3 is CASSPTQQGSDEQYF. The part of the CDR3 DNA that was read is TGTGCCAGCTCCCCCACCCAACAGGGATCCGACGAG. The rearrangement uses TRBV18 and TRBJ2-7; perhaps TRBD1 as D (6 bases). Coverage ceases 3 residues before the CDR3 finishes, and the germline J gene fills in the end. The CDR3 runs to 15 residues. The germline V gene encodes CDR1 KGHSH and CDR2 LQKENI. V lost 6 bases, J lost 5 bases, and 20 bases lay in between.

About this clone itself: The DNA ends 3 residues before the CDR3 does, and the rest of the CDR3 is filled in from the germline J gene. J is TRBJ1-3 and V is TRBV30; D perhaps matches TRBD1 (6 bases). Germline-derived CDR1 and CDR2 are GTSNPN and SVGIG (reference sequence). V was cut by 0 bases and J by 9 bases, with 18 bases left in between. This CDR3 is built from 15 residues. CDR3 amino acids: CAWSVGIQGTGTIYF. The sequenced part of the CDR3 DNA is TGTGCCTGGAGTGTGGGGATACAGGGTACCGGCACC. The full variable domain, completed using reference TRBV30 and TRBJ1-3, is SQTIHQWPATLVQPVGSPLSLECTVEGTSNPNLYWYRQAAGRGLQLLFYSVGIGQISSEVPQNLSASRPQDRQFILSSKKLLLSDSGFYLCAWSVGIQGTGTIYFGEGSWLTVV.

This clone was counted at least ten times. The read comes to an end 3 residues before the CDR3 does, leaving the germline J gene to fill in the end. The J gene is TRBJ1-3, the V gene TRBV12-3 or TRBV12-4; TRBD1 matches 7 bases. CDR3 length: 12 amino acids. CDR3 protein: CAKGTAGGTIYF. Partial CDR3 DNA: TGTGCCAAAGGGACAGCCGGAGGGACC.

Ten or more counts support this clone. The read finishes 3 residues shy of the CDR3 end, and the germline J gene is used to complete it. The chain uses TRBV30 and TRBJ2-5, with 7 bases lining up with TRBD1. Germline V gene lookup returns CDR1 GTSNPN and CDR2 SVGIG (reference sequence). There are 14 residues in the CDR3. V was pared by 5 bases and J by 0 bases, with 6 bases of the junction left unmatched. The CDR3 protein is CAWGLGQNQETQYF. Partial CDR3 DNA: TGTGCCTGGGGACTGGGACAGAACCAAGAGACC.